The clone carrying this T cell receptor (beta chain) occurred many times. The antigen is unknown. The sample is drawn from a study of human T cells and chemical hapten exposure. Study-level background: Small volume differences among pooled libraries mainly caused per-sample TCR yield variation. Overall study results and limits: Unchanged with DPC sensitization were TCRs above 1 in 1000 frequency.

The CDR3 sequence is 14 residues long. V lost 4 bases, J lost 4 bases, and 6 bases stayed unmatched. Germline-derived CDR1 and CDR2 are SQVTM and ANQGSEA. For the library, individual cDNA molecules each received unique molecular identifiers. Per the study methods: With a range of about 20,000 to 700,000, the median per sample was roughly 97,000 TCRs. TCRdb analysed the RACE reads with MiXCR anew, one entry per CDR3 protein. TCRdb, not the original authors, processed these V and J calls. The repertoire holds about 77,000 distinct CDR3 sequences, with about 8.6% as singletons. Time point denoted: healthy volunteer bleed at 6 weeks. Extraction yielded total RNA from whole blood (unfractionated).

The sample consisted of whole blood. This chain links TRBV29-1 with TRBJ2-3; TRBD2 agrees at 9 bases. The source of this sequence is a female donor in good health. Some clones in this sample may be carry-over from other donors' samples. The CDR3 DNA sequence: TGCAGCGTTGTTGGGCGGGGGGGGTCAGATACGCAGTATTTT. This translates into CSVVGRGGSDTQYF.